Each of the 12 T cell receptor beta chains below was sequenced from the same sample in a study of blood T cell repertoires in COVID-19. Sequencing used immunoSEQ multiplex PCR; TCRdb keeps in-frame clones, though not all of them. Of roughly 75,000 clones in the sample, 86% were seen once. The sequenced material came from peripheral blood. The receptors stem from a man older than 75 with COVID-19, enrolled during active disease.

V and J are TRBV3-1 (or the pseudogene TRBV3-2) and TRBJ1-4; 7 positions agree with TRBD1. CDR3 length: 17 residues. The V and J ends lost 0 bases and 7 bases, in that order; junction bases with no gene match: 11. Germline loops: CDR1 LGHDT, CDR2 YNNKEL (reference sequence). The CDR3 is CASSQDQFGDRLEKLFF. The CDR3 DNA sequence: TGTGCCAGCAGCCAAGATCAATTTGGGGACAGACTTGAAAAACTGTTTTTT.

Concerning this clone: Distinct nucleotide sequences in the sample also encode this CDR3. This CDR3 reads CASSLAGGDTEAFF. In DNA form, the CDR3 reads TGTGCCAGCAGCTTAGCAGGGGGCGACACTGAAGCTTTCTTT. The rearrangement joins TRBV11-2 to TRBJ1-1; 8 positions agree with TRBD1. The V and J ends lost 1 base and 3 bases, in that order; junction bases with no gene match: 1. The CDR3 is made up of 14 amino acids. CDR1 and CDR2 (germline): SGHAT, FQNNGV.

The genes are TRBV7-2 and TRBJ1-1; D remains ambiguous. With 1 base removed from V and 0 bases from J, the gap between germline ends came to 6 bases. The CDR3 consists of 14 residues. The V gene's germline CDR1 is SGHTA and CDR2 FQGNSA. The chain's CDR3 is CASSLVQMNTEAFF. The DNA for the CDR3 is TGTGCCAGCAGCTTAGTTCAGATGAACACTGAAGCTTTCTTT.

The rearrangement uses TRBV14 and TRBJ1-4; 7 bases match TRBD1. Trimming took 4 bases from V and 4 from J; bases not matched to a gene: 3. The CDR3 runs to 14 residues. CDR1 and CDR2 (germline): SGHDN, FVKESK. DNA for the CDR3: TGTGCCAGCAGCCGAGCAGGGGGTAATGAAAAACTGTTTTTT. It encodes CASSRAGGNEKLFF.

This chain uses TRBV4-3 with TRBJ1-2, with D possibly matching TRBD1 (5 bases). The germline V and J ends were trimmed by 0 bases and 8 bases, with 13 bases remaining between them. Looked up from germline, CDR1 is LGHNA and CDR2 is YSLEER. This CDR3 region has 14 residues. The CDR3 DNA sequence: TGCGCCAGCAGCCAAGATCCAGGGAGGGGCGGCTACACCTTC. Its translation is CASSQDPGRGGYTF.

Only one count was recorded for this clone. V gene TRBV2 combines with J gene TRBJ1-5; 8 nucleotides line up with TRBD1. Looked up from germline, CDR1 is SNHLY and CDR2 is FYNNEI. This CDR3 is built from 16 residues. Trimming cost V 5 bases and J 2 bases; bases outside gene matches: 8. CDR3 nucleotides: TGTGCCAGCAGTCGAGCAGGGGGCTGGGGCAATCAGCCCCAGCATTTT. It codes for CASSRAGGWGNQPQHF. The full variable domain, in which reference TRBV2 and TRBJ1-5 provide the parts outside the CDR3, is EPEVTQTPSHQVTQMGQEVILRCVPISNHLYFYWYRQILGQKVEFLVSFYNNEISEKSEIFDDQFSVERPDGSNFTLKIRSTKLEDSAMYFCASSRAGGWGNQPQHFGDGTRLSIL.

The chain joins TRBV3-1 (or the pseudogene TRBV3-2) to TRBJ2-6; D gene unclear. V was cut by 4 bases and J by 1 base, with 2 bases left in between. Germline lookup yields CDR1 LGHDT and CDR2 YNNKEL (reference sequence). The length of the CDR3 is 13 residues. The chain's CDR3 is CASSPSGANVLTF. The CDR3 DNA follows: TGTGCCAGCAGCCCGTCTGGGGCCAACGTCCTGACTTTC.

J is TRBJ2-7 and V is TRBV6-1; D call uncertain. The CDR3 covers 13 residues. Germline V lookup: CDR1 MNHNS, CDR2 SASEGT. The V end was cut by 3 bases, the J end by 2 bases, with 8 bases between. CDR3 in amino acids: CASSEQSAYEQYF. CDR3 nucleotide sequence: TGTGCCAGCAGTGAGCAAAGCGCCTACGAGCAGTACTTC.

The DNA for the CDR3 is TGTGCCAGCAGCTTGGTTGGGGGGGCCAGCCGCGAGCAGTACTTC. It is translated as CASSLVGGASREQYF. The chain is built from TRBV5-4 and TRBJ2-7; tentative D call: TRBD2 (7 bases). The CDR3 spans 15 residues. From germline, CDR1 is SGHNT and CDR2 YYREEE (reference sequence). V was trimmed by 0 bases and J by 6 bases, leaving 16 bases between them.

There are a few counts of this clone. The CDR3 nucleotides read TGTGCCAGCAGTGGGGGACAGGGGAGACGGTCTTACTATGGCTACACCTTC. Translation: CASSGGQGRRSYYGYTF. The rearrangement joins TRBV6-1 to TRBJ1-2; 10 nucleotides line up with TRBD1. Losses at the gene ends were 4 bases for V and 3 bases for J; bases not matched to a gene: 11. The germline gives CDR1 MNHNS, CDR2 SASEGT. This CDR3 is 17 amino acids long.

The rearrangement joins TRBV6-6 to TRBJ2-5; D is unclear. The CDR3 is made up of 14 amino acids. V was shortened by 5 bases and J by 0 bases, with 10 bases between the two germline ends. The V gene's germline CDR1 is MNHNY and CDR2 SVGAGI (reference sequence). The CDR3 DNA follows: TGTGCCAGCAGTCCCAGACTGAACCAAGAGACCCAGTACTTC. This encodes CASSPRLNQETQYF.

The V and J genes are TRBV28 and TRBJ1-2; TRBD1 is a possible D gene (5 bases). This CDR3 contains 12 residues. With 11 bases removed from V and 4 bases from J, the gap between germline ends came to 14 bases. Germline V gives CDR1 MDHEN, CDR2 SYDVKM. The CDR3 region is CASSRGGYGYTF. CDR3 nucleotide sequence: TGTGCCTCCTCGAGGGGAGGCTATGGCTACACCTTC.